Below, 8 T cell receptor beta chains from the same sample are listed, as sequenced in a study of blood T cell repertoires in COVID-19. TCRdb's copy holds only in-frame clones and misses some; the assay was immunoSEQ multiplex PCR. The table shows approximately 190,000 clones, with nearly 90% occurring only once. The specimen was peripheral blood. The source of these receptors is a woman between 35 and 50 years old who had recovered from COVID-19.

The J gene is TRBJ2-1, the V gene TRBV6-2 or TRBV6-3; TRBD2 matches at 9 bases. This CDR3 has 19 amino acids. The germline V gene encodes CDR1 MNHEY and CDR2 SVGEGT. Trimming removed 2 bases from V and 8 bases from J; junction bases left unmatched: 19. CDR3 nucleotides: TGTGCCAGCAGTTACCAAGCGGGAGGACCCACAAACCAGTTCGATGAGCAGTTCTTC. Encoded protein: CASSYQAGGPTNQFDEQFF.

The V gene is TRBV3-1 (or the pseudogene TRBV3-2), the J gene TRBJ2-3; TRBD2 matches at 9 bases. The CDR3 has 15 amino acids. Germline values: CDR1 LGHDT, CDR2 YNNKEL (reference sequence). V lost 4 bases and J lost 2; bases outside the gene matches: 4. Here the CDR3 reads CASSLSGSHTDTQYF. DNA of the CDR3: TGTGCCAGCAGCCTTAGCGGGAGTCACACAGATACGCAGTATTTT.

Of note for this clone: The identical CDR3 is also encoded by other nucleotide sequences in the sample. The CDR3 sequence is CASSLSGGGYTF. For the CDR3, the DNA is TGTGCCAGCAGTTTATCAGGGGGAGGCTACACCTTC. The chain joins TRBV28 to TRBJ1-2; 7 bases align to TRBD1. V shed 1 base and J 8 bases; nucleotides not matched to a gene: 1. Germline V gene sequence: CDR1 MDHEN, CDR2 SYDVKM. The CDR3 has 12 amino acids.

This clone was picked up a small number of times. In nucleotides, the CDR3 is TGTGCCAGCAGCTTATTCCACCTGGGCGGGGGGACCGGGGAGCTGTTTTTT. Amino acids: CASSLFHLGGGTGELFF. The J gene is TRBJ2-2, the V gene TRBV7-2; TRBD2 matches 8 bases. V lost 2 bases to trimming and J lost 5 bases; unmatched junction nucleotides: 10. This CDR3 has 17 amino acids. Germline V gene data show CDR1 as SGHTA and CDR2 as FQGNSA.

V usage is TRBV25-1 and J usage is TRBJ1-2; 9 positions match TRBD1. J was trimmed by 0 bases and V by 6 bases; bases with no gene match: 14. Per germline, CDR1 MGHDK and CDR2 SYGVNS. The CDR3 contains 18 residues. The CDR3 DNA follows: TGTGCCAGCAGGGGGATCGGAGGGACAGGGAAGACTAACTATGGCTACACCTTC. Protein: CASRGIGGTGKTNYGYTF.

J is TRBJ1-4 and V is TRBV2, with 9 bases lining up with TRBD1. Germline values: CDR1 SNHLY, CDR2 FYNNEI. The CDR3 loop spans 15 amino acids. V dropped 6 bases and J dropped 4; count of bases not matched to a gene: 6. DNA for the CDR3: TGTGCCAGCAGAACTGGACAGGGGCTTAATGAAAAACTGTTTTTT. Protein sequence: CASRTGQGLNEKLFF.

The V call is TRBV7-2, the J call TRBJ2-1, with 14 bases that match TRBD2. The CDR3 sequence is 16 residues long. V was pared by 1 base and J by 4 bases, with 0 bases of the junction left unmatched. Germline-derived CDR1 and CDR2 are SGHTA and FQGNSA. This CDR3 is CASSLGLAGGYNEQFF. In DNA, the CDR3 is TGTGCCAGCAGCTTAGGACTAGCGGGAGGGTACAATGAGCAGTTCTTC.

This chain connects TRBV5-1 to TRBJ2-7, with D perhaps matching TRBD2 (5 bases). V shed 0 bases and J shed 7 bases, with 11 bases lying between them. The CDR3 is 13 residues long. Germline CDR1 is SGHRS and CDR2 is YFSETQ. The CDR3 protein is CASSLARTGEQYF. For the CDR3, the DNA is TGCGCCAGCAGCTTGGCGCGCACGGGGGAGCAGTACTTC.